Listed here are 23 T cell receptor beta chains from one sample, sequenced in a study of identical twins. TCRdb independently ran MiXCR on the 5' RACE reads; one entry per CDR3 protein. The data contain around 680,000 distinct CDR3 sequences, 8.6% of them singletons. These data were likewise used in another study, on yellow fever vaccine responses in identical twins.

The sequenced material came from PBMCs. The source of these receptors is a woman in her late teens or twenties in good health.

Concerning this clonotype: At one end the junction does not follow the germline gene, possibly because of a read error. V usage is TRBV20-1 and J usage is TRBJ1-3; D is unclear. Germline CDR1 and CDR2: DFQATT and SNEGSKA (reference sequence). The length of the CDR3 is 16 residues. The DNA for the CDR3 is TGCAGTGCCAGAGCCCCTGAGAAAGGCTCTGGAAACACCATATATTTT. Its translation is CSARAPEKGSGNTIYF.

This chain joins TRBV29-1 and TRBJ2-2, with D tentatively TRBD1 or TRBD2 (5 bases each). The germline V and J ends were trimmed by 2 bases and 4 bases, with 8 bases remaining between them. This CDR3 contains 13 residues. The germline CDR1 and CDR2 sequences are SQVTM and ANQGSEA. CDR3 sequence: CSVEQGRTGELFF. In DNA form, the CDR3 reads TGCAGCGTTGAACAGGGACGCACCGGGGAGCTGTTTTTT.

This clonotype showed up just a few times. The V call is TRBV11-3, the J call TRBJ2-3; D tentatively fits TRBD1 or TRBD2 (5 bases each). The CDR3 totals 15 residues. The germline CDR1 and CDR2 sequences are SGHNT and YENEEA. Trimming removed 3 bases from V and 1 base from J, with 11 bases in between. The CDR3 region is CASSFRLGGTDTQYF. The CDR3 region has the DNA TGTGCCAGCAGCTTCCGATTGGGGGGCACAGATACGCAGTATTTT.

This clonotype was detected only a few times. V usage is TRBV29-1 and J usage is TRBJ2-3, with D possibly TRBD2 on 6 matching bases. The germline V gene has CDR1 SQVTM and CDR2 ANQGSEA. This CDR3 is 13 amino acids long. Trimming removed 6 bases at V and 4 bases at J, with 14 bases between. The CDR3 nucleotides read TGCAGCGTGGGCGGGGATTCCGCAGATACGCAGTATTTT. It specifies CSVGGDSADTQYF.

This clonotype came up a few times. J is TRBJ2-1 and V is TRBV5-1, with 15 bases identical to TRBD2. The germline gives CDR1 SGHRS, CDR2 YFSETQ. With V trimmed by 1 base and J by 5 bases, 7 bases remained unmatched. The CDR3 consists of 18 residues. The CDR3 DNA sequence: TGCGCCAGCAGCTTGCGGACTAGCGGGAGGGTTTTGGACAATGAGCAGTTCTTC. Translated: CASSLRTSGRVLDNEQFF.

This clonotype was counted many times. The chain's CDR3 is CASSLQVGGATDTQYF. The CDR3, as DNA: TGTGCCAGCAGCCTTCAAGTCGGGGGGGCAACAGATACGCAGTATTTT. The chain combines TRBV4-2 with TRBJ2-3; 8 positions agree with TRBD2. From germline, CDR1 is LGHNA and CDR2 YNFKEQ. The CDR3 has 16 amino acids. V shed 4 bases and J 3 bases; nucleotides not matched to a gene: 9.

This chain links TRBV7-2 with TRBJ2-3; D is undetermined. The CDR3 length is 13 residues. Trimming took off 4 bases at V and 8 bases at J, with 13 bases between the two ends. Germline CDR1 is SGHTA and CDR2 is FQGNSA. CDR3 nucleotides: TGTGCCAGCAGCTCCGATTACTTGGTTACGCAGTATTTT. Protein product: CASSSDYLVTQYF. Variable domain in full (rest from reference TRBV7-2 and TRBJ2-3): GAGVSQSPSNKVTEKGKDVELRCDPISGHTALYWYRQSLGQGLEFLIYFQGNSAPDKSGLPSDRFSAERTGGSVSTLTIQRTQQEDSAVYLCASSSDYLVTQYFGPGTRLTVL.

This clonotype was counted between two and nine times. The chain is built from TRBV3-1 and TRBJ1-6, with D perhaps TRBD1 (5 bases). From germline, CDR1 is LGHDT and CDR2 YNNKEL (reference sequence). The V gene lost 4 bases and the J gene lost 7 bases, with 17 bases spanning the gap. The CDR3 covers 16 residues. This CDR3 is CASSLGEGLMNSPLHF. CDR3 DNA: TGTGCCAGCAGCCTGGGGGAAGGACTGATGAATTCACCCCTCCACTTT.

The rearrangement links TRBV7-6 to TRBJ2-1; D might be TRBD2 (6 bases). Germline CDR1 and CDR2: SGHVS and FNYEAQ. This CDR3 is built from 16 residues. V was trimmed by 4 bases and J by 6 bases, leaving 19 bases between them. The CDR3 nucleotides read TGTGCCAGCAGCTACCCTAGGGCCGGGACTGCCAATGAGCAGTTCTTC. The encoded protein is CASSYPRAGTANEQFF.

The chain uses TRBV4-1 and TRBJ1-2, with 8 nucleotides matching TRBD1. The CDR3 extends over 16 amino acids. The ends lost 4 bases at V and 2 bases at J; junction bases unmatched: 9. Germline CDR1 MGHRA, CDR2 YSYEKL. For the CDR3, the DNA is TGCGCCAGCAGCCGGGCAGGGGGCGCGTGGAACTATGGCTACACCTTC. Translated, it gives CASSRAGGAWNYGYTF.

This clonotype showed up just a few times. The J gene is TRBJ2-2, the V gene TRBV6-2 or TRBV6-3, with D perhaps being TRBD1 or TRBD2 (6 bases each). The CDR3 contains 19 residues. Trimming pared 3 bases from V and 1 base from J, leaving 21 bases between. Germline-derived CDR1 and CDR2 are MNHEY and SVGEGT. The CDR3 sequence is CASSYYGGSSLQNTGELFF. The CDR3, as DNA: TGTGCCAGCAGTTATTACGGGGGCTCGTCCCTTCAGAACACCGGGGAGCTGTTTTTT.

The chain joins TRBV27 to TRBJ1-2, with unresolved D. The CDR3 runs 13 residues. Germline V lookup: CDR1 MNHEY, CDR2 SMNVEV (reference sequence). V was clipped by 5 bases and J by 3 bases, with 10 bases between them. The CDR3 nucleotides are TGTGCCAGCAGTCCCGTGCCCTACTATGGCTACACCTTC. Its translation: CASSPVPYYGYTF.

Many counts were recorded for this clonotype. The CDR3 loop reads CASSLPGGVYNEQFF. The CDR3 DNA sequence: TGTGCCAGCAGCTTACCTGGGGGGGTCTACAATGAGCAGTTCTTC. The V call is TRBV7-9, the J call TRBJ2-1; 7 bases fit TRBD2. The CDR3 is 15 amino acids. From germline, CDR1 is SEHNR and CDR2 FQNEAQ (reference sequence). V shed 2 bases and J 3 bases; nucleotides not matched to a gene: 4.

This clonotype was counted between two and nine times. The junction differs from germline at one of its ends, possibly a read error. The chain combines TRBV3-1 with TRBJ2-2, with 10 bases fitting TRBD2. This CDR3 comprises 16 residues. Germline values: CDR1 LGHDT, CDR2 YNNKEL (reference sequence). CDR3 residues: CASNQLAGGFPGELFF. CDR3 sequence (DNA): TGTGCCAGCAACCAATTAGCGGGGGGATTCCCCGGGGAGCTGTTTTTT.

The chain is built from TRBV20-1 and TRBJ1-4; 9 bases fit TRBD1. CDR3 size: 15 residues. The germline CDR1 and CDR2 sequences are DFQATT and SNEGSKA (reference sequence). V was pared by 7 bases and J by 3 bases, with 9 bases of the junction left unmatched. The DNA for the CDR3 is TGCAGTGGGGGACAGGGCCCGGGGGCTAATGAAAAACTGTTTTTT. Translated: CSGGQGPGANEKLFF.

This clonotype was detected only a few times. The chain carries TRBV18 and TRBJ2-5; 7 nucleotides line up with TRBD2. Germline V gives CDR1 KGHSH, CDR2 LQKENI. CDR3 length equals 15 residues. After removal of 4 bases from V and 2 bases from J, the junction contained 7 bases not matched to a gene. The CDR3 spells CASSLPASGQETQYF. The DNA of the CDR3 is TGTGCCAGCTCACTCCCGGCTAGCGGACAAGAGACCCAGTACTTC.

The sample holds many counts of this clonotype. As DNA, the CDR3 is TGCAGTGCTAGAGACAGGGTACTTTCACCCCTCCACTTT. Residues: CSARDRVLSPLHF. This chain joins TRBV20-1 and TRBJ1-6, with a possible D match to TRBD1 (5 bases). The CDR3 is 13 residues long. The V end lost 0 bases, the J end lost 9 bases, and 9 bases lay between the germline ends. Looked up from germline, CDR1 is DFQATT and CDR2 is SNEGSKA (reference sequence).

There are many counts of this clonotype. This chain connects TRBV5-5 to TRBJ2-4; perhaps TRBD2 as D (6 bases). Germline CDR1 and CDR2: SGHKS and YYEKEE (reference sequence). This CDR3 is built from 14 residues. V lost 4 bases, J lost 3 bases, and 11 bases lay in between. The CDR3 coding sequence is TGTGCCAGCAGCCCGGAGGGAGGCAAAAACATTCAGTACTTC. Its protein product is CASSPEGGKNIQYF.

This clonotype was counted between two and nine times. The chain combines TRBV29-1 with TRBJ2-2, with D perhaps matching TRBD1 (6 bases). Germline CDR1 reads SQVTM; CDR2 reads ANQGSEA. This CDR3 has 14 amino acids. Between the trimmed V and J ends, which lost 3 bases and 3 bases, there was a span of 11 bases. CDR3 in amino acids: CSVDEQGDTGELFF. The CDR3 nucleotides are TGCAGCGTTGATGAACAGGGAGACACCGGGGAGCTGTTTTTT.

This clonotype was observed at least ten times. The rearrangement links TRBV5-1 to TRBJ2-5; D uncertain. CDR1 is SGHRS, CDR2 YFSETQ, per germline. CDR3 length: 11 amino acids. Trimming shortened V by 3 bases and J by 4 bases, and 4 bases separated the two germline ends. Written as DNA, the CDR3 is TGCGCCAGCAGCTCGGCAGAGACCCAGTACTTC. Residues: CASSSAETQYF.

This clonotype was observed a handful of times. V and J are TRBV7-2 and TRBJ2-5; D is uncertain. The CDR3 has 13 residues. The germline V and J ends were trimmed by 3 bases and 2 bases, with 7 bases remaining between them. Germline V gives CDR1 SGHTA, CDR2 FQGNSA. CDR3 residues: CASSFEIQETQYF. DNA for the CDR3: TGTGCCAGCAGCTTTGAAATTCAAGAGACCCAGTACTTC.

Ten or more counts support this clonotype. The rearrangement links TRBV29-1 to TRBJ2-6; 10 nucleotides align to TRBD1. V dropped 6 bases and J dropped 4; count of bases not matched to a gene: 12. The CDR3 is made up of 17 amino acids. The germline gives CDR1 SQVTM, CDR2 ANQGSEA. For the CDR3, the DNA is TGCAGCGTATCCGGGACAGGGGCCCTGAGGGGGGCCAACGTCCTGACTTTC. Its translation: CSVSGTGALRGANVLTF.

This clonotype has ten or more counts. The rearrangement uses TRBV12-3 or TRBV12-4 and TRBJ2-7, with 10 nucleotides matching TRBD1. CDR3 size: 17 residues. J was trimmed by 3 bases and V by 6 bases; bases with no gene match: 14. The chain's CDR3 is CASSTPPGQGLIYEQYF. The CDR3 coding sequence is TGTGCCAGCAGCACCCCTCCGGGACAGGGGCTAATCTACGAGCAGTACTTC.